Each of the 10 T cell receptor beta chains below was sequenced from the same sample in a study of blood T cell repertoires in COVID-19. Profiling relied on immunoSEQ multiplex PCR, and the TCRdb table lists in-frame clones only, not all of them. In the table there are 250,000 or so clones, about nine tenths of which are singletons. The specimen sequenced was PBMCs or T cells enriched from blood (not recorded which). These receptor sequences come from a woman aged 18-30 years who had recovered from COVID-19.

The rearrangement links TRBV5-1 to TRBJ1-4; D is ambiguous. CDR1 is SGHRS and CDR2 is YFSETQ in the germline V gene. This CDR3 region has 13 residues. V lost 2 bases and J 5 bases, leaving 7 bases between the germline ends. CDR3 sequence: CASSLLGNEKLFF. As DNA, the CDR3 is TGCGCCAGCAGCTTACTCGGGAATGAAAAACTGTTTTTT. Filled out from reference TRBV5-1 and TRBJ1-4, the complete variable domain reads KAGVTQTPRYLIKTRGQQVTLSCSPISGHRSVSWYQQTPGQGLQFLFEYFSETQRNKGNFPGRFSGRQFSNSRSEMNVSTLELGDSALYLCASSLLGNEKLFFGSGTQLSVL.

The genes are TRBV30 and TRBJ1-5; D is ambiguous. CDR1 and CDR2 (germline): GTSNPN, SVGIG (reference sequence). The germline V and J ends were trimmed by 2 bases and 5 bases, with 13 bases remaining between them. CDR3 length: 14 residues. The CDR3 is CAWSRQTMDQPQHF. CDR3 nucleotide sequence: TGTGCCTGGAGTCGACAAACAATGGATCAGCCCCAGCATTTT.

The chain is built from TRBV11-2 and TRBJ2-7, with a tentative D call TRBD2 (7 bases). Germline values: CDR1 SGHAT, CDR2 FQNNGV. This CDR3 comprises 15 residues. Trimming pared 3 bases from V and 6 bases from J, leaving 18 bases between. The CDR3 protein is CASSFNPGGLTEQYF. In nucleotides, the CDR3 is TGTGCCAGCAGCTTTAACCCGGGGGGCCTCACCGAGCAGTACTTC.

This chain joins TRBV7-9 and TRBJ1-2, with 9 bases aligning to TRBD1. CDR3 length: 17 residues. V lost 5 bases, J lost 8 bases, and 18 bases stayed unmatched. Germline loops: CDR1 SEHNR, CDR2 FQNEAQ (reference sequence). The CDR3 coding sequence is TGTGCCAGCAGCCGCGTCACCGGGGACAGGGTCACTAGAGGCTACACCTTC. Translation: CASSRVTGDRVTRGYTF.

The V and J genes are TRBV5-1 and TRBJ2-7; weak D call: TRBD2 (5 bases). Trimming stripped 0 bases from V and 7 bases from J, with 14 bases between. Germline CDR1 reads SGHRS; CDR2 reads YFSETQ. This CDR3 has 14 residues. The CDR3 region is CASSLDSTRVEQYF. The DNA of the CDR3 is TGCGCCAGCAGCTTGGACAGTACGAGGGTGGAGCAGTACTTC.

V and J are TRBV4-1 and TRBJ1-4; TRBD1 agrees at 7 bases. Germline CDR1 and CDR2: MGHRA and YSYEKL. With 0 bases clipped from V and 8 bases from J, the junction kept 9 bases outside the gene matches. The CDR3 extends over 16 amino acids. CDR3: CASSQDSGGFGEKLFF. The CDR3 DNA reads as TGCGCCAGCAGCCAAGATTCAGGGGGATTTGGGGAAAAACTGTTTTTT.

This sequence joins TRBV9 and TRBJ1-4; 8 bases fit TRBD1. V lost 4 bases, J lost 10 bases, and 9 bases stayed unmatched. The CDR3 spans 14 residues. Germline CDR1 and CDR2: SGDLS and YYNGEE. The DNA of the CDR3 is TGTGCCAGCAGCCTGACAGGGGCCGATGGAAAACTGTTTTTT. Translated: CASSLTGADGKLFF.

The J gene is TRBJ1-1, the V gene TRBV28, with 9 bases lining up with TRBD1. With 5 bases clipped from V and 3 bases from J, the junction kept 10 bases outside the gene matches. The CDR3 spans 16 residues. Germline lookup yields CDR1 MDHEN and CDR2 SYDVKM. CDR3 sequence (DNA): TGTGCCAGCAGTCTTGGACAGGGGTATAGGTACACTGAAGCTTTCTTT. It is translated as CASSLGQGYRYTEAFF.

This chain uses TRBV5-4 with TRBJ2-1; D is undetermined. Trimming removed 0 bases at V and 6 bases at J, with 4 bases between. CDR3 length: 12 amino acids. In germline, CDR1 is SGHNT, CDR2 YYREEE (reference sequence). The CDR3 DNA reads TGTGCCAGCAGCTTGGCCAGCAATGAGCAGTTCTTC. This codes for CASSLASNEQFF.

This chain uses TRBV27 with TRBJ2-1; 8 nucleotides align to TRBD2. After removal of 4 bases from V and 6 bases from J, the junction contained 8 bases not matched to a gene. The germline V gene has CDR1 MNHEY and CDR2 SMNVEV (reference sequence). The CDR3 extends over 15 amino acids. In DNA form, the CDR3 reads TGTGCCAGCAGTTCCCCCCGGGGGGGGGCCAATGAGCAGTTCTTC. Translation: CASSSPRGGANEQFF.